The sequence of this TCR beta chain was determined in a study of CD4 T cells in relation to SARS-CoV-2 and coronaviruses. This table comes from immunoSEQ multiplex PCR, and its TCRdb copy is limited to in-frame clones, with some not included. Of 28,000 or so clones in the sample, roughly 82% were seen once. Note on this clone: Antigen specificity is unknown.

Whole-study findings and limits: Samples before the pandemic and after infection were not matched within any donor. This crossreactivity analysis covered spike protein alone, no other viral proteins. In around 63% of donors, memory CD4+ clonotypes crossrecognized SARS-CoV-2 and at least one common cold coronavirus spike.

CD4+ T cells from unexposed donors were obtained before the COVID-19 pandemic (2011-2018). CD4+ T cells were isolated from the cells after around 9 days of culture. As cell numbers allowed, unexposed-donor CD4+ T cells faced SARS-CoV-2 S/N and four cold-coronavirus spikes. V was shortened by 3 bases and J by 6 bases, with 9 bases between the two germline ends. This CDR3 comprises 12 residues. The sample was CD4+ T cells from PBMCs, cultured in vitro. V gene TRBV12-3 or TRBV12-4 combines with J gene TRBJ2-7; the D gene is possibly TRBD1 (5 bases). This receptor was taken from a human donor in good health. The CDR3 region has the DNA TGTGCCAGCAGTTTTGGAAGGGGCGAGCAGTACTTC. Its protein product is CASSFGRGEQYF.